Shown below are 20 T cell receptor beta chains from a single sample sequenced in a study of blood T cell repertoires in COVID-19. Sequencing was performed with immunoSEQ multiplex PCR; in TCRdb, only in-frame clones are kept and a portion is missing. The data contain about 250,000 clones, 88% of them singletons. Sequenced material: PBMCs or T cells enriched from blood (not recorded which). These receptor sequences come from a woman between 50 and 59 years old who had recovered from COVID-19.

The chain recombines TRBV5-1 with TRBJ2-1; 11 bases align to TRBD2. The CDR3 has 17 residues. The V gene's germline CDR1 is SGHRS and CDR2 YFSETQ. V was pared by 4 bases and J by 7 bases, with 13 bases of the junction left unmatched. DNA for the CDR3: TGCGCCAGCAGCCCACAACCCACTAGCGGGAGCGAGAATGAGCAGTTCTTC. It is translated as CASSPQPTSGSENEQFF.

This clone has just one count. The chain links TRBV7-3 to TRBJ2-3; D possibly corresponds to TRBD1 (6 bases). Germline loops: CDR1 SGHTA, CDR2 FQGTGA. CDR3 length: 15 amino acids. The ends were cut back, 2 bases at V and 2 bases at J, with 11 bases in the middle. This CDR3 is CASSLQGLFTDTQYF. For the CDR3, the DNA is TGTGCCAGCAGCTTACAGGGGCTTTTCACAGATACGCAGTATTTT.

The rearrangement joins TRBV30 to TRBJ1-3; D not resolved. This CDR3 has 13 residues. Trimming cost V 5 bases and J 1 base, with 9 bases left between them. CDR1 GTSNPN and CDR2 SVGIG come from the germline V gene (reference sequence). Here the CDR3 DNA reads TGTGCCTGGGATCAGATATCTGGAAACACCATATATTTT. Translating it yields CAWDQISGNTIYF. Supplemented by reference TRBV30 and TRBJ1-3, the full variable domain reads SQTIHQWPATLVQPVGSPLSLECTVEGTSNPNLYWYRQAAGRGLQLLFYSVGIGQISSEVPQNLSASRPQDRQFILSSKKLLLSDSGFYLCAWDQISGNTIYFGEGSWLTVV.

The V call is TRBV2, the J call TRBJ1-5, with a possible D match to TRBD1 (5 bases). The V and J ends lost 1 base and 7 bases respectively, with 8 bases between them. This CDR3 contains 13 residues. CDR1 and CDR2 (germline): SNHLY, FYNNEI. The chain's CDR3 is CASSEGQSQPQHF. Written as DNA, the CDR3 is TGTGCCAGCAGTGAAGGACAGTCGCAGCCCCAGCATTTT.

V gene TRBV19 combines with J gene TRBJ2-3; 10 bases are shared with TRBD1. The length of the CDR3 is 16 residues. The germline gives CDR1 LNHDA, CDR2 SQIVND (reference sequence). Trimming cost V 5 bases and J 4 bases; bases outside gene matches: 9. The CDR3 loop is CASSDPRDRGADTQYF. The CDR3 DNA follows: TGTGCCAGTAGTGACCCCCGGGACAGGGGTGCAGATACGCAGTATTTT.

The rearrangement links TRBV7-2 to TRBJ2-2, with D possibly being TRBD2 (6 bases). In germline, CDR1 is SGHTA, CDR2 FQGNSA. This CDR3 is 20 amino acids long. Trimming left V 0 bases short and J 1 base short, with 21 bases between. CDR3 DNA sequence: TGTGCCAGCAGCTTAGCGGCGCCCGGGTGGCTAGCGATGAACACCGGGGAGCTGTTTTTT. This gives the protein CASSLAAPGWLAMNTGELFF.

The chain joins TRBV3-1 (or the pseudogene TRBV3-2) to TRBJ1-1; no reliable D call. Trimming left V 1 base short and J 4 bases short, with 13 bases between. CDR3 length: 15 amino acids. The germline CDR1 and CDR2 sequences are LGHDT and YNNKEL (reference sequence). The CDR3 DNA reads as TGTGCCAGCAGCCAAGGAGTGGTTGCGAGCACTGAAGCTTTCTTT. This codes for CASSQGVVASTEAFF.

This clone was seen a single time. The CDR3 sequence: CASSIQSGTGELFF. CDR3 sequence (DNA): TGTGCCAGCAGCATTCAGTCGGGCACCGGGGAGCTGTTTTTT. This chain connects TRBV9 to TRBJ2-2; D remains ambiguous. Germline assignment: CDR1 SGDLS and CDR2 YYNGEE. The CDR3 has 14 amino acids. The V end lost 4 bases, the J end lost 4 bases, and 11 bases lay between the germline ends.

The table lists this clone with a count of one. The chain is built from TRBV6-5 and TRBJ1-2; 9 bases line up with TRBD1. In germline, CDR1 is MNHEY, CDR2 SVGAGI. The junction had 4 bases not matched to a gene; V was cut back by 5 bases and J by 6 bases. This CDR3 spans 13 amino acids. The DNA of the CDR3 is TGTGCCAGCAGTCTCGGGACAGGGAATGGCTACACCTTC. It encodes CASSLGTGNGYTF.

V usage is TRBV7-9 and J usage is TRBJ2-5, with 7 bases aligning to TRBD2. Germline V gene data show CDR1 as SEHNR and CDR2 as FQNEAQ (reference sequence). The CDR3 length is 14 residues. Unmatched junction bases numbered 9, after V lost 5 bases and J lost 6 bases. CDR3 region: CASSPGRGIKTQYF. CDR3 in DNA: TGTGCCAGCAGCCCGGGGAGGGGCATAAAGACCCAGTACTTC.

This chain joins TRBV5-1 and TRBJ2-1; D is possibly TRBD1 (6 bases). The germline CDR1 and CDR2 sequences are SGHRS and YFSETQ. CDR3 length: 16 amino acids. Trimming cost V 1 base and J 0 bases, with 11 bases left between them. CDR3 bases: TGCGCCAGCAGCTTGACAGGGTCCATCTCCTACAATGAGCAGTTCTTC. Amino acids: CASSLTGSISYNEQFF.

V usage is TRBV28 and J usage is TRBJ2-1; 8 bases map to TRBD1. Germline CDR1 MDHEN, CDR2 SYDVKM. The CDR3 covers 17 residues. Trimming cost V 6 bases and J 3 bases; bases outside gene matches: 13. The CDR3 loop reads CASSPLPGQENYNEQFF. DNA of the CDR3: TGTGCCAGCAGCCCCCTGCCGGGACAGGAGAACTACAATGAGCAGTTCTTC. The variable domain in full, with the rest retrieved from reference TRBV28 and TRBJ2-1, is DVKVTQSSRYLVKRTGEKVFLECVQDMDHENMFWYRQDPGLGLRLIYFSYDVKMKEKGDIPEGYSVSREKKERFSLILESASTNQTSMYLCASSPLPGQENYNEQFFGPGTRLTVL.

The rearrangement uses TRBV30 and TRBJ2-1; 10 bases are shared with TRBD2. V was clipped by 1 base and J by 10 bases; unmatched bases: 22. CDR1 and CDR2 from the germline V gene are GTSNPN and SVGIG (reference sequence). This CDR3 spans 19 amino acids. In nucleotides, the CDR3 is TGTGCCTGGAGTGCTCTGGGGCCTCTTAGCGGGAGGCACCTACAAGAGCAGTTCTTC. As protein: CAWSALGPLSGRHLQEQFF.

This rearrangement joins TRBV24-1 to TRBJ2-1; D might be TRBD1 (5 bases). Germline assignment: CDR1 KGHDR and CDR2 SFDVKD. The V end was cut by 2 bases, the J end by 5 bases, with 12 bases between. The CDR3 extends over 15 amino acids. In DNA form, the CDR3 reads TGTGCCACCAGTGATTACGGACGACAGAACAATGAGCAGTTCTTC. Translating gives CATSDYGRQNNEQFF.

The chain combines TRBV15 with TRBJ2-4; D may be TRBD2 (5 bases). CDR1 and CDR2 (germline): LNHNV, YYDKDF (reference sequence). This CDR3 comprises 15 residues. Trimming pared 1 base from V and 0 bases from J, leaving 7 bases between. The CDR3 DNA reads as TGTGCCACCAGCAGAGGGGAGTTAGCCAAAAACATTCAGTACTTC. Its translation: CATSRGELAKNIQYF.

J is TRBJ1-4 and V is TRBV4-1, with D possibly TRBD1 on 6 matching bases. Trimming removed 0 bases from V and 3 bases from J, with 8 bases in between. The CDR3 totals 15 residues. Germline V gene lookup returns CDR1 MGHRA and CDR2 YSYEKL. The CDR3, as DNA: TGCGCCAGCAGCCAAGATACAGGGCCTAATGAAAAACTGTTTTTT. Translation gives CASSQDTGPNEKLFF.

This chain connects TRBV19 to TRBJ2-5, with TRBD2 matching over 7 bases. CDR3 length equals 15 residues. The V gene's germline CDR1 is LNHDA and CDR2 SQIVND (reference sequence). J gave up 3 bases and V 6 bases, and 10 bases lay outside the gene matches. The CDR3, as DNA: TGTGCCAGTAGCCCCGGGAGGCTCGGAAAAGAGACCCAGTACTTC. It yields the protein CASSPGRLGKETQYF.

This chain connects TRBV6-5 to TRBJ1-2; D might be TRBD1 (5 bases). The V end lost 6 bases, the J end lost 8 bases, and 16 bases lay between the germline ends. Germline CDR1 is MNHEY and CDR2 is SVGAGI. This CDR3 spans 13 amino acids. The CDR3 DNA reads as TGTGCCAGCAGAGGGTCGGGACTCCACGGCTACACCTTC. As protein: CASRGSGLHGYTF.

This chain connects TRBV7-2 to TRBJ1-1; D is perhaps TRBD1 (5 bases). This CDR3 is 17 amino acids long. The germline V and J ends were trimmed by 0 bases and 1 base, with 15 bases remaining between them. Germline V gene data show CDR1 as SGHTA and CDR2 as FQGNSA. The CDR3 loop is CASSLARGLGQNTEAFF. DNA of the CDR3: TGTGCCAGCAGCTTAGCGCGGGGACTCGGACAGAACACTGAAGCTTTCTTT.

This chain joins TRBV15 and TRBJ1-2, with 7 bases identical to TRBD1. The germline gives CDR1 LNHNV, CDR2 YYDKDF (reference sequence). After removal of 0 bases from V and 4 bases from J, the junction contained 17 bases not matched to a gene. The CDR3 consists of 19 residues. CDR3 amino acids: CATSRERQTGIGSTYGYTF. The DNA of the CDR3 is TGTGCCACCAGCAGAGAAAGACAGACAGGGATTGGGTCCACCTATGGCTACACCTTC.